This is a list of T cell receptor beta chains from one sample in a study of response to subunit inactivated influenza vaccine. MiXCR was run by TCRdb on the RT-PCR reads, yielding one entry per CDR3 protein. In the table there are roughly 520,000 distinct CDR3 sequences, 25% of which are singletons. Specimen: CD4+ T cells sorted from PBMCs, collected more than 4 days after vaccination. The origin of the receptors is a man over 45 who received an inactivated influenza vaccine. Each CDR3 is given with its conserved first and last residue. The D gene is left open where the match is weak. Only part of the rows carry a size: once, few, many, or a class if the clone is expanded.

j_call d_call clone_size v_call cdr3_nt cdr3_aa
TRBJ2-2 TRBD1 - TRBV30 TGTGCCTGGAGTAGTTGGGGACAGGGGAACACCGGGGAGCTGTTTTTT CAWSSWGQGNTGELFF
TRBJ1-5 - - TRBV6-5 TGTGCCAGCAGTTACTCGACCCAGCCCTCGGGCAATCAGCCCCAGCATTTT CASSYSTQPSGNQPQHF
TRBJ2-3 - - TRBV29-1 TGCAGCGTTGTCAGAGGCACAGATACGCAGTATTTT CSVVRGTDTQYF
TRBJ1-2 TRBD1 many TRBV10-3 TGTGCCACCAGACAGGGGAGAGAGAATGGCTACACCTTC CATRQGRENGYTF
TRBJ1-4 TRBD1 - TRBV5-1 TGCGCCAGCAGCCCAGACAGGGGGACCGAAAAACTGTTTTTT CASSPDRGTEKLFF
TRBJ2-1 - few TRBV21-1 TGTGCCAGCAGCAAAAAAAAACCCCGGACTAGTGAGCAGTTCTTC CASSKKKPRTSEQFF
TRBJ1-1 TRBD1 - TRBV6-2/TRBV6-3 TGTGCCAGCAGGCAAACCGGGACAGGAAGGGGCACTGAAGCTTTCTTT CASRQTGTGRGTEAFF
TRBJ1-2 - - TRBV4-3 TGCGCCAGCAGCCAAGATACAGGGAGGGTTGGCTACACCTTC CASSQDTGRVGYTF
TRBJ2-1 - - TRBV20-1 TGCAGTGCTAGGTCTTTATCGGGAGTAGGCAATGAGCAGTTCTTC CSARSLSGVGNEQFF
TRBJ1-1 - few TRBV12-3/TRBV12-4 TGTGCCAGCAGTTTATTAGGGTTAACTGAAGCTTTCTTT CASSLLGLTEAFF
TRBJ1-2 TRBD1 - TRBV20-1 TGCAGTGCTAGAGTAGACGGGACAGGGGGTGCCGGCTACACCTTC CSARVDGTGGAGYTF
TRBJ1-1 - - TRBV7-2 TGTGCCAGCAGCCGGGGCACTACTAGGAACACTGAAGCTTTCTTT CASSRGTTRNTEAFF
TRBJ2-6 - - TRBV7-9 TGTGCCAGCAGCCAAACATCCTCTGGGGCCAACGTCCTGACTTTC CASSQTSSGANVLTF
TRBJ2-7 - - TRBV5-1 TGCGCCAGCAGCCCCGTTTTAGGCACCCACAGGGAATCCTACGAGCAGTACTTC CASSPVLGTHRESYEQYF
TRBJ2-7 - few TRBV4-2 TGTGCCAGCAGCCAAGATCGAACCCTCTACGAGCAGTACTTC CASSQDRTLYEQYF
TRBJ2-2 - few TRBV5-1 TGCGCCAGCAGCTTGGTGGCTAGCGACACCGGGGAGCTGTTTTTT CASSLVASDTGELFF
TRBJ2-7 - - TRBV5-1 TGCGCCAGCAGCGTTGGCAGGGACTTCGAGCAGTACTTC CASSVGRDFEQYF
TRBJ2-1 TRBD2 few TRBV15 TGTGCCACCCGCCTGACTAGCAGTCTCTGGGATGAGCAGTTCTTC CATRLTSSLWDEQFF
TRBJ2-1 - - TRBV29-1 TGCAGCGTTGAAGGGAGCAAGAGTAGCGGAATCTACAATGAGCAGTTCTTC CSVEGSKSSGIYNEQFF
TRBJ2-6 - - TRBV5-1 TGCGCCAGCAGCACCGGACAGCCTGGGGCCAACGTCCTGACTTTC CASSTGQPGANVLTF
TRBJ2-5 TRBD2 many TRBV7-2 TGTGCCAGCAGCTCCAAGACTAGCGGGGGCCTTGGGACCCAGTACTTC CASSSKTSGGLGTQYF
TRBJ2-7 TRBD2 few TRBV7-2 TGTGCCAGCAGCCCGGGACTAGCGTCCCCTCCCTACGAGCAGTACTTC CASSPGLASPPYEQYF
TRBJ1-4 TRBD1 few TRBV12-3/TRBV12-4 TGTGCCAGCAGAGAGGGGGCTAGGGAAAAACTGTTTTTT CASREGAREKLFF
TRBJ2-7 - - TRBV5-1 TGCGCCAGCAGCTTAGCTCTCGGGGGAACCTACGAGCAGTACTTC CASSLALGGTYEQYF
TRBJ2-7 - - TRBV7-2 TGTGCCAGCAGCTTTACACAGGTCTACGAGCAGTACTTC CASSFTQVYEQYF
TRBJ2-1 TRBD1 - TRBV10-3 TGTGCCATCAGTGAGTCGGTTCGGACAGGGGGCGAGGATTTGGTTAATGAGCAGTTCTTC CAISESVRTGGEDLVNEQFF
TRBJ1-6 - - TRBV18 TGTGCCAGCTCTCCGGCAGACCCGAATAATTCACCCCTCCACTTT CASSPADPNNSPLHF
TRBJ2-1 TRBD2 - TRBV7-3 TGTGCCAGCAGCTTAAATCCTAGCGGCTACAATGAGCAGTTCTTC CASSLNPSGYNEQFF
TRBJ1-6 - - TRBV20-1 TGCAGTGCATCTAGGGGACCCCTCCATTTT CSASRGPLHF
TRBJ2-5 - - TRBV29-1 TGCAGCGTTGTCCAAGGGACCACCCAAGAGACCCAGTACTTC CSVVQGTTQETQYF
TRBJ2-1 - few TRBV20-1 TGCAGTGCTAAGGCATGGGGTTTGCAAAGCTCCTACAATGAGCAGTTCTTC CSAKAWGLQSSYNEQFF
TRBJ2-1 - - TRBV11-1 TGTGCCAGCAGACAATACGAAGGGGCCCAACCCTACAATGAGCAGTTCTTC CASRQYEGAQPYNEQFF
TRBJ1-1 - many TRBV6-2/TRBV6-3 TGTGCCAGCAGTTACGGACGGAATGAAGCTTTCTTT CASSYGRNEAFF
TRBJ2-3 TRBD2 - TRBV6-5 TGTGCCAGCAGTTCGGGACTAGCGGTCACAGATACGCAGTATTTT CASSSGLAVTDTQYF
TRBJ2-7 - few TRBV7-2 TGTGCCAGCACCTGGGTTGCGGACTCCTACGAGCAGTACTTC CASTWVADSYEQYF
TRBJ2-7 TRBD1 - TRBV5-1 TGCGCCAGCAGCTTAGTGAACAGGGGCGCGTTTCCGGGAGAGCAGTACTTC CASSLVNRGAFPGEQYF
TRBJ2-1 TRBD2 once TRBV6-1 TGTGCCAGCAGACGGGAGGATAACAATGAGCAGTTCTTC CASRREDNNEQFF
TRBJ1-1 - - TRBV5-1 TGCGCCAGCAGCTTGGAAATAGGAAACACTGAAGCTTTCTTT CASSLEIGNTEAFF
TRBJ2-1 TRBD2 few TRBV7-2 TGTGCCAGCAGCTTAGCCCCCGGCGGGGGGTTGAATGAGCAGTTCTTC CASSLAPGGGLNEQFF
TRBJ2-7 - few TRBV6-5 TGTGCCAGCAGTTACTCTCCCAGAAACTACGAGCAGTACTTC CASSYSPRNYEQYF
TRBJ2-5 - few TRBV4-1 TGCGCCAGCAGCCAAGAGGGAGGCTTATTCCAAGAGACCCAGTACTTC CASSQEGGLFQETQYF
TRBJ2-5 - few TRBV28 TGTGCCAGCAGCCCCTGGGACGGGAAGTCGAAGACCCAGTACTTC CASSPWDGKSKTQYF
TRBJ2-3 - few TRBV4-3 TGCGCCAGCAGCCAAGATTTCCCAGATACGCAGTATTTT CASSQDFPDTQYF
TRBJ2-3 TRBD2 - TRBV20-1 TGCAGTGCTTCCCGAGCGGGGACTAGCACAGATACGCAGTATTTT CSASRAGTSTDTQYF
TRBJ2-7 TRBD2 few TRBV20-1 TGCAGGGCTAACAAACTAGCGGGGGGTAACGAGCAGTACTTC CRANKLAGGNEQYF
TRBJ1-5 - few TRBV25-1 TGTGCCAGCAGTGAAGGCGAAAATCAGCCCCAGCATTTT CASSEGENQPQHF
TRBJ2-6 - - TRBV6-5 TGTGCCAGCAGTTCCCCGGAGTCTGGGGCCAACGTCCTGACTTTC CASSSPESGANVLTF
TRBJ2-2 - few TRBV3-1 TGTGCCAGCAGCCCCCGGTACACCGCCGGGGAGCTGTTTTTT CASSPRYTAGELFF
TRBJ2-6 - few TRBV12-3/TRBV12-4 TGTGCCAGCAGGTTCGCTGGGGCCAACGTCCTGACTTTC CASRFAGANVLTF
TRBJ1-5 TRBD1 few TRBV7-9 TGTGCCAGCAGCTTAACCGGGACAGGGAATCAGCCCCAGCATTTT CASSLTGTGNQPQHF
TRBJ2-5 TRBD2 few TRBV29-1 TGCAGCGCCGCCCCGGGGGACGGGGGGTCTTCCCGAGAGACCCAGTACTTC CSAAPGDGGSSRETQYF
TRBJ2-3 - few TRBV9 TGTGCCAGCAGGCTCTCGGGACTGCAATCAGATACGCAGTATTTT CASRLSGLQSDTQYF
TRBJ2-3 TRBD2 - TRBV10-3 TGTGCCATCGACAGTGGCGGGAGGGCCTTTGGGACGCAGTATTTT CAIDSGGRAFGTQYF
TRBJ2-2 - few TRBV7-9 TGTGCCAGCAGCTTAGTACGTCAGGAGAACACCGGGGAGCTGTTTTTT CASSLVRQENTGELFF
TRBJ2-4 - medium-sized TRBV20-1 TGCAGTGCTACCGGAGGAGGGGGAAACATTCAGTACTTC CSATGGGGNIQYF
TRBJ2-7 - few TRBV5-1 TGCGCCAGCAGCTTGGGAGACACCTTCGACGAGCAGTACTTC CASSLGDTFDEQYF
TRBJ1-6 TRBD1 many TRBV7-3 TGTGCCAGCAGCAGCCGGGACAGGGGTTCACCCCTCCACTTT CASSSRDRGSPLHF
TRBJ1-1 - - TRBV6-2/TRBV6-3 TGTGCCAGCGTGAGTGTAAGCACTGAAGCTTTCTTT CASVSVSTEAFF
TRBJ1-2 - many TRBV20-1 TGCAGTGCTAGAGTCCCCCACCTCTATGGCTACACCTTC CSARVPHLYGYTF
TRBJ1-2 - few TRBV6-2/TRBV6-3 TGTGCCAGCAGTTACTTAACAGGGAACTATGGCTACACCTTC CASSYLTGNYGYTF